Below are 23 T cell receptor beta chains sequenced from a single sample in a study of blood T cell repertoires in COVID-19. Sequencing used immunoSEQ multiplex PCR; TCRdb keeps in-frame clones, though not all of them. The table has about 65,000 clones, over 85% seen once. The sample was peripheral blood. These receptors came from a man aged 65-85 years with active COVID-19.

The rearrangement joins TRBV5-4 to TRBJ2-3; 8 bases agree with TRBD1. Germline CDR1 SGHNT, CDR2 YYREEE (reference sequence). The CDR3 spans 15 residues. The trim removed 0 bases at V and 2 bases at J, leaving 2 bases unmatched. The CDR3 is CASSLVDRDTDTQYF. The CDR3 bases are TGTGCCAGCAGCTTGGTGGACAGGGACACAGATACGCAGTATTTT.

J is TRBJ2-5 and V is TRBV5-4; D perhaps matches TRBD1 (7 bases). The CDR3 is 13 residues long. Germline lookup yields CDR1 SGHNT and CDR2 YYREEE (reference sequence). Trimming took off 5 bases at V and 2 bases at J, with 10 bases between the two ends. CDR3 coding DNA: TGTGCCAGCAGGCGGGACAGACAAGAGACCCAGTACTTC. As protein: CASRRDRQETQYF.

The chain carries TRBV5-4 and TRBJ2-1; 9 bases fit TRBD2. The V segment lost 0 bases and the J segment 7 bases; nucleotides outside the gene matches: 8. The CDR3 is made up of 16 amino acids. Germline V gene data show CDR1 as SGHNT and CDR2 as YYREEE (reference sequence). This chain's CDR3 is CASSLAGGGARNEQFF. As DNA, the CDR3 is TGTGCCAGCAGCTTGGCGGGCGGGGGGGCTAGGAATGAGCAGTTCTTC.

The J gene is TRBJ2-3, the V gene TRBV23-1, with TRBD2 matching over 14 bases. TRBV23-1 is an ORF, with its function uncertain. The CDR3 extends over 19 amino acids. Germline trimming cut 10 bases from V and 4 bases from J; bases unmatched to any gene: 19. CDR3 in amino acids: CATKGHRLAGGDSADTQYF. The CDR3 DNA sequence: TGCGCCACCAAAGGACACCGACTAGCGGGGGGGGATTCCGCAGATACGCAGTATTTT.

The chain joins TRBV5-1 to TRBJ2-5; possibly TRBD2 for D (6 bases). The V end was cut by 2 bases, the J end by 2 bases, with 13 bases between. The CDR3 runs to 15 residues. Germline CDR1 and CDR2: SGHRS and YFSETQ. The CDR3 loop is CASSFAGGAQETQYF. CDR3 bases: TGCGCCAGCAGCTTTGCTGGCGGGGCACAAGAGACCCAGTACTTC.

This clone was picked up one time. An end of the junction does not agree with germline; a read error may underlie this. This chain connects TRBV27 to TRBJ2-7; 7 bases fit TRBD1. The V gene's germline CDR1 is MNHEY and CDR2 SMNVEV (reference sequence). The length of the CDR3 is 17 residues. The CDR3 here is CASTLYGDSQTSYEQYF. The DNA for the CDR3 is TGTGCCAGCACTTTATACGGGGACAGTCAAACCTCCTACGAGCAGTACTTC.

The CDR3 coding sequence is TGCAGCGGCCAACAGGGTTTTAGCACAGATACGCAGTATTTT. This gives the protein CSGQQGFSTDTQYF. J is TRBJ2-3 and V is TRBV29-1; maybe TRBD1 (6 bases). The germline CDR1 and CDR2 sequences are SQVTM and ANQGSEA. The V gene lost 7 bases and the J gene lost 0 bases, with 14 bases spanning the gap. This CDR3 comprises 14 residues.

V gene TRBV15 combines with J gene TRBJ2-2; 8 bases map to TRBD2. V lost 0 bases, J lost 0 bases, and 24 bases stayed unmatched. The CDR3 length is 24 residues. The germline V gene encodes CDR1 LNHNV and CDR2 YYDKDF (reference sequence). The CDR3, as DNA: TGTGCCACCAGCAGAGATGTGGGCAGGGACGGATTCAAAGCGGGGGCCTCGAACACCGGGGAGCTGTTTTTT. It encodes CATSRDVGRDGFKAGASNTGELFF.

V is TRBV10-3 and J is TRBJ2-5; D possibly corresponds to TRBD1 (5 bases). Trimming pared 6 bases from V and 2 bases from J, leaving 13 bases between. CDR1 ENHRY and CDR2 SYGVKD come from the germline V gene. CDR3 length equals 14 residues. Written as DNA, the CDR3 is TGTGCCATCAGCCGAACACAGGAACAAGAGACCCAGTACTTC. Protein sequence: CAISRTQEQETQYF.

The rearrangement links TRBV27 to TRBJ2-2; D is ambiguous. The V end lost 0 bases, the J end lost 0 bases, and 11 bases lay between the germline ends. This CDR3 is 17 amino acids long. From germline, CDR1 is MNHEY and CDR2 SMNVEV (reference sequence). The CDR3 region is CASSLSLLTANTGELFF. Here the CDR3 DNA reads TGTGCCAGCAGTTTATCGCTACTCACCGCGAACACCGGGGAGCTGTTTTTT.

The chain is built from TRBV12-3 or TRBV12-4 and TRBJ2-3; 8 positions agree with TRBD1. The CDR3 runs to 13 residues. V lost 5 bases, J lost 3 bases, and 1 base stayed unmatched. In nucleotides, the CDR3 is TGTGCCAGCAGTCGACAGGGGACAGATACGCAGTATTTT. As protein: CASSRQGTDTQYF.

The rearrangement links TRBV23-1 to TRBJ2-3; a possible D gene is TRBD1 (6 bases). TRBV23-1 carries the ORF label, with uncertain function. This CDR3 region has 17 residues. The V and J ends lost 0 bases and 2 bases respectively, with 15 bases between them. In nucleotides, the CDR3 is TGCGCCAGCAGTCAATCGTTCCACCGGGACAACACAGATACGCAGTATTTT. Translating it yields CASSQSFHRDNTDTQYF.

The rearrangement joins TRBV4-2 to TRBJ2-5, with 13 bases aligning to TRBD2. From germline, CDR1 is LGHNA and CDR2 YNFKEQ. The V segment lost 2 bases and the J segment 0 bases; nucleotides outside the gene matches: 3. CDR3 size: 17 residues. The chain's CDR3 is CASSQPTSGGYQETQYF. The DNA for the CDR3 is TGTGCCAGCAGCCAACCGACTAGCGGGGGGTACCAAGAGACCCAGTACTTC.

This chain connects TRBV27 to TRBJ1-2; maybe TRBD1 (6 bases). This CDR3 contains 13 residues. The V gene lost 6 bases and the J gene lost 4 bases, with 12 bases spanning the gap. Germline assignment: CDR1 MNHEY and CDR2 SMNVEV (reference sequence). DNA for the CDR3: TGTGCCAGCAGCATAGGGGGATTCTATGGCTACACCTTC. It yields the protein CASSIGGFYGYTF.

This clone was found once. The junction shows a germline mismatch at one end, possibly a read error. The chain recombines TRBV7-6 with TRBJ2-5; tentatively, D is TRBD1 (5 bases). The germline CDR1 and CDR2 sequences are SGHVS and FNYEAQ. The CDR3 is made up of 12 amino acids. The CDR3 sequence is CASSLSRVFMDF. The CDR3 nucleotides are TGTGCCAGCAGCTTAAGCAGGGTTTTTATGGACTTC.

The chain uses TRBV10-3 and TRBJ1-2; unclear D gene. The CDR3 consists of 10 residues. Trimming pared 10 bases from V and 1 base from J, leaving 4 bases between. The V gene's germline CDR1 is ENHRY and CDR2 SYGVKD. The CDR3 coding sequence is TGTGCCACCCTTAACTATGGCTACACCTTC. Translation: CATLNYGYTF.

V is TRBV7-8 and J is TRBJ2-1; TRBD2 agrees at 15 bases. V was clipped by 7 bases and J by 5 bases; unmatched bases: 9. Per germline, CDR1 SGHVS and CDR2 FQNEAQ. The CDR3 loop spans 17 amino acids. The CDR3, as DNA: TGTGCCAGCATCTACGGACTAGCGGGGGGGCACGACAATGAGCAGTTCTTC. Encoded protein: CASIYGLAGGHDNEQFF.

The chain employs TRBV7-2 and TRBJ2-1; 7 bases align to TRBD1. Germline CDR1 and CDR2: SGHTA and FQGNSA. Trimming removed 3 bases from V and 5 bases from J; junction bases left unmatched: 10. The CDR3 has 16 amino acids. CDR3 region: CASSFIGRGSHNEQFF. CDR3 coding DNA: TGTGCCAGCAGCTTTATAGGCAGGGGGTCCCACAATGAGCAGTTCTTC. Based on the CDR3 plus reference TRBV7-2 and TRBJ2-1, the full variable domain is GAGVSQSPSNKVTEKGKDVELRCDPISGHTALYWYRQSLGQGLEFLIYFQGNSAPDKSGLPSDRFSAERTGGSVSTLTIQRTQQEDSAVYLCASSFIGRGSHNEQFFGPGTRLTVL.

Notes on this clone: Because the CDR3 is missing its conserved closing phenylalanine or tryptophan, this is likely a read error. The DNA is left out, because the CDR3 cannot be placed on it with certainty; the CDR3 is given as TCRdb lists it. J is TRBJ2-4 and V is TRBV19; the D segment call TRBD1 is taken from the table without a DNA check. Germline V gene data show CDR1 as LNHDA and CDR2 as SQIVND (reference sequence). Inclusive of both ends, the CDR3 amounts to 18 amino acids. The CDR3 spells CASSIFGGAQGHTSQEDN.

This sequence joins TRBV5-1 and TRBJ2-2; 7 bases match TRBD1. This CDR3 region has 17 residues. CDR1 is SGHRS and CDR2 is YFSETQ in the germline V gene. The junction had 11 bases not matched to a gene; V was cut back by 3 bases and J by 3 bases. The DNA for the CDR3 is TGCGCCAGCAGCTCCTACGTAGGGGGCAGCTACACCGGGGAGCTGTTTTTT. Protein sequence: CASSSYVGGSYTGELFF.

As DNA, the CDR3 is TGTGCCACCGGTGGGACAGGGGGCGATGAGACCCAGTACTTC. Translated, it gives CATGGTGGDETQYF. The rearrangement links TRBV24-1 to TRBJ2-5, with 12 positions matching TRBD1. Germline lookup yields CDR1 KGHDR and CDR2 SFDVKD. V lost 9 bases and J lost 5; bases outside the gene matches: 6. This CDR3 spans 14 amino acids.

The V call is TRBV15, the J call TRBJ2-5, with D unclear. The CDR3 runs to 19 residues. Per germline, CDR1 LNHNV and CDR2 YYDKDF (reference sequence). Trimming left V 0 bases short and J 5 bases short, with 25 bases between. CDR3 amino acids: CATSRERLVSARGWETQYF. The DNA for the CDR3 is TGTGCCACCAGCAGAGAGAGGCTAGTTTCCGCCCGAGGATGGGAGACCCAGTACTTC.

The V gene is TRBV6-5, the J gene TRBJ2-1; 9 bases align to TRBD1. V shed 0 bases, J shed 9 bases, and the junction held 6 bases outside the gene matches. Germline CDR1 MNHEY, CDR2 SVGAGI. This CDR3 comprises 15 residues. This CDR3 is CASSYSWTGAAEQFF. The CDR3 DNA reads TGTGCCAGCAGTTACTCATGGACAGGGGCGGCTGAGCAGTTCTTC.